This T cell receptor (beta chain) was recorded in a study of blood T cell repertoires in COVID-19. Data came from immunoSEQ multiplex PCR; TCRdb stores just in-frame clones and leaves some out. The sample has 120,000 or so clones, almost 90% seen once. The receptor was derived from a woman in her sixties or seventies with COVID-19, enrolled during active disease. Sample: peripheral blood.

This CDR3 is CASSPGQGSPYGYTF. The CDR3 DNA reads as TGTGCCAGCAGCCCAGGACAGGGGAGTCCTTATGGCTACACCTTC. V and J are TRBV7-9 and TRBJ1-2; 9 bases line up with TRBD1. The germline V gene has CDR1 SEHNR and CDR2 FQNEAQ (reference sequence). CDR3 size: 15 residues. The V gene end was trimmed by 5 bases and the J gene end by 5 bases; junction bases not matched to a gene: 9.